These 5 T cell receptor beta chains originate from one sample sequenced in a study of cytomegalovirus exposure and HLA in healthy donors. TCRdb keeps only in-frame clones here, not all; method: immunoSEQ multiplex PCR. The sample gives over 150,000 clones, less than 95% of which show up once; around 2.7% is in the top ten. The sample was PBMCs. These receptors were collected from a woman aged 18-29 years in good health and CMV-seropositive.

This chain joins TRBV7-8 and TRBJ2-7; weak D call: TRBD1 (6 bases). The germline CDR1 and CDR2 sequences are SGHVS and FQNEAQ. CDR3 length: 14 residues. Trimming took 2 bases from V and 5 from J, leaving 13 bases between them. The CDR3, as DNA: TGTGCCAGCAGCTTACGCAGGGGACGGGACGAGCAGTACTTC. Amino acid sequence: CASSLRRGRDEQYF.

The rearrangement joins TRBV4-1 to TRBJ1-4; no clear D. Germline V gives CDR1 MGHRA, CDR2 YSYEKL. V shed 0 bases and J shed 8 bases, with 16 bases lying between them. The CDR3 spans 16 residues. DNA of the CDR3: TGCGCCAGCAGCCAAGAAATCCCGGTTTTCGGGGAAAAACTGTTTTTT. It translates to CASSQEIPVFGEKLFF.

The V call is TRBV6-1, the J call TRBJ1-5, with D unresolved. The CDR3 runs to 12 residues. Trimming left V 8 bases short and J 8 bases short, with 13 bases between. Germline assignment: CDR1 MNHNS and CDR2 SASEGT. The CDR3 bases are TGTGCCAGCCACAACGCGAGGGAGCCCCAGCATTTT. Translated: CASHNAREPQHF.

This clone was counted many times. V is TRBV27 and J is TRBJ2-5, with D hard to call. This CDR3 contains 15 residues. Trimming stripped 5 bases from V and 2 bases from J, with 15 bases between. Germline CDR1 reads MNHEY; CDR2 reads SMNVEV (reference sequence). The CDR3 DNA reads as TGTGCCAGCAGTCAACTCGGTAGCAAGCAAGAGACCCAGTACTTC. It specifies CASSQLGSKQETQYF.

The V call is TRBV7-7, the J call TRBJ2-5; 11 nucleotides line up with TRBD2. Per the germline V gene, CDR1 is SSHAT and CDR2 is FNYEAQ (reference sequence). The CDR3 spans 16 residues. After removal of 8 bases from V and 5 bases from J, the junction contained 13 bases not matched to a gene. CDR3 nucleotide sequence: TGTGCCAGCGGACAGTTTGTGACTAGCGGGGTGGAGACCCAGTACTTC. It translates to CASGQFVTSGVETQYF.